A selection of T cell receptor beta chains follows, all from one sample in a study of blood T cell repertoires in COVID-19. Sequencing used immunoSEQ multiplex PCR; TCRdb keeps in-frame clones, though not all of them. Here the sample spans roughly 250,000 clones, around nine tenths being singletons. The source material was PBMCs or T cells enriched from blood (not recorded which). The receptors were sampled from a woman aged 18-29 years who had recovered from COVID-19. Each CDR3 is given with its conserved first and last residue. A D gene is named only where the DNA matches it firmly. Clone size is stated in some rows and not others, as once, few, many or a class when expanded.

D: -
size: -
J: TRBJ2-7
V: TRBV19
DNA: TGTGCCAGTAGTAGGACAGCTCTAGCGGCATACGAGCAGTACTTC
CDR3: CASSRTALAAYEQYF

D: -
size: -
J: TRBJ1-1
V: TRBV11-2
DNA: TGTGCCAGCAGGCGGAGCGCGAACACTGAAGCTTTCTTT
CDR3: CASRRSANTEAFF

D: TRBD1
size: -
J: TRBJ2-3
V: TRBV6-2/TRBV6-3
DNA: TGTGCCAGCAGTTACATGGGACAGGGGGCAGATACGCAGTATTTT
CDR3: CASSYMGQGADTQYF

D: TRBD1
size: -
J: TRBJ1-1
V: TRBV27
DNA: TGTGCCAGCAGAACAACAGGGGTGACTGAAGCTTTCTTT
CDR3: CASRTTGVTEAFF

D: -
size: once
J: TRBJ1-2
V: TRBV9
DNA: TGTGCCAGCAGCCCAGGTCGGGGGGGCTACACCTTC
CDR3: CASSPGRGGYTF

D: -
size: -
J: TRBJ1-4
V: TRBV5-1
DNA: TGCGCCAGCAGCTTGGGAGCTGGGGGGAATGAAAAACTGTTTTTT
CDR3: CASSLGAGGNEKLFF

D: TRBD2
size: -
J: TRBJ2-1
V: TRBV5-1
DNA: TGCGCCAGCAGCTTTAGCGGGAGAGGGAATGAGCAGTTCTTC
CDR3: CASSFSGRGNEQFF

D: -
size: -
J: TRBJ2-7
V: TRBV4-3
DNA: TGCGCCAGCAGCCGGGGTCTGGCGGGCACCTACGAGCAGTACTTC
CDR3: CASSRGLAGTYEQYF

D: TRBD2
size: -
J: TRBJ2-3
V: TRBV7-2
DNA: TGTGCCAGCAGCTTGCGGGGACTAGCGGGAGGGAATACGCAGTATTTT
CDR3: CASSLRGLAGGNTQYF

D: -
size: -
J: TRBJ1-1
V: TRBV4-1
DNA: TGCGCCAGCAGCCAAGCTATGGCTCAGGGTAGGGGGAGTACTGAAGCTTTCTTT
CDR3: CASSQAMAQGRGSTEAFF

D: -
size: -
J: TRBJ1-2
V: TRBV29-1
DNA: TGCAGCGTTGAACTTCGCTATGGCTACACCTTC
CDR3: CSVELRYGYTF

D: TRBD1
size: -
J: TRBJ1-3
V: TRBV18
DNA: TGTGCCAGCTCGGAGAGACAGGGTCAGGCTGGAAACACCATATATTTT
CDR3: CASSERQGQAGNTIYF

D: -
size: -
J: TRBJ1-1
V: TRBV6-5
DNA: TGTGCCAGCAGTCCCCACCGGGGGACTGAAGCTTTCTTT
CDR3: CASSPHRGTEAFF

D: TRBD1
size: -
J: TRBJ2-1
V: TRBV11-2
DNA: TGTGCCAGCAGTTTCCCCGGGACAGGGGGGTACAATGAGCAGTTCTTC
CDR3: CASSFPGTGGYNEQFF

D: -
size: -
J: TRBJ2-6
V: TRBV27
DNA: TGTGCCAGCAGTTCCAGCTCTGGGGCCAACGTCCTGACTTTC
CDR3: CASSSSSGANVLTF

D: -
size: -
J: TRBJ1-5
V: TRBV6-2/TRBV6-3
DNA: TGTGCCAGCAGTTACATTACGGGGGGCGGTAGCAATCAGCCCCAGCATTTT
CDR3: CASSYITGGGSNQPQHF

D: TRBD1
size: -
J: TRBJ2-1
V: TRBV29-1
DNA: TGCAGTGTGTTATGGACAGGCTTCTCCTACAATGAGCAGTTCTTC
CDR3: CSVLWTGFSYNEQFF

D: TRBD1
size: -
J: TRBJ2-2
V: TRBV6-5
DNA: TGTGCCAGCAGTTACGTACTCAGGGGGCGGACCGGGGAGCTGTTTTTT
CDR3: CASSYVLRGRTGELFF

D: TRBD1
size: -
J: TRBJ1-4
V: TRBV5-3
DNA: TGTGCCAGAAACAGGGGGAATGAAAAACTGTTTTTT
CDR3: CARNRGNEKLFF

D: -
size: -
J: TRBJ1-4
V: TRBV5-1
DNA: TGCGCCAGCAGCTTGGGGGAGTGGAATGAAAAACTGTTTTTT
CDR3: CASSLGEWNEKLFF

D: TRBD1
size: -
J: TRBJ1-2
V: TRBV24-1
DNA: TGTGCCACCAGTGACGCTACCGGACAGGGCAACTATGGCTACACCTTC
CDR3: CATSDATGQGNYGYTF

D: -
size: once
J: TRBJ1-2
V: TRBV20-1
DNA: TGCAGTGCGCGGGGGGTAGAAGGCTACACCTTC
CDR3: CSARGVEGYTF

D: TRBD2
size: -
J: TRBJ2-4
V: TRBV19
DNA: TGTGCCAGTAGCCCCCTAGCGGGGTTTTTCCCTATAGCCAAAAACATTCAGTACTTC
CDR3: CASSPLAGFFPIAKNIQYF

D: TRBD1
size: -
J: TRBJ1-2
V: TRBV5-6
DNA: TGTGCCAGCAGCCCTCGACAGGGACCCCCTCCCTATGGCTACACCTTC
CDR3: CASSPRQGPPPYGYTF

D: TRBD1
size: -
J: TRBJ1-4
V: TRBV7-2
DNA: TGTGCCAGCAGCTTGGACAGGGTGGGTGAAAAACTGTTTTTT
CDR3: CASSLDRVGEKLFF

D: -
size: -
J: TRBJ2-1
V: TRBV7-8
DNA: TGTGCCAGCAGCTTGGGGCGGGGCCCTTACAATGAGCAGTTCTTC
CDR3: CASSLGRGPYNEQFF

D: -
size: -
J: TRBJ1-1
V: TRBV6-5
DNA: TGTGCCAGCAGAGCGGGACACCTGAACACTGAAGCTTTCTTT
CDR3: CASRAGHLNTEAFF

D: TRBD1
size: -
J: TRBJ1-2
V: TRBV10-3
DNA: TGTGCCATCAGTGGGTCGGGTACGACAGGGGACTATGGCTACACCTTC
CDR3: CAISGSGTTGDYGYTF

D: TRBD1
size: once
J: TRBJ1-5
V: TRBV11-2
DNA: TGTGCCAGCAGTCCCGGGACAGGGAAAAATCAGCCCCAGCATTTT
CDR3: CASSPGTGKNQPQHF

D: -
size: once
J: TRBJ1-4
V: TRBV7-2
DNA: TGTGCCAGCAGTCAAGGGGTGGCAGGGCCAGGAAAACTGTTTTTT
CDR3: CASSQGVAGPGKLFF

D: TRBD1
size: once
J: TRBJ1-6
V: TRBV19
DNA: TGTGCCACCTCCCCGGACAGGAGAAATTCACCCCTCCACTTT
CDR3: CATSPDRRNSPLHF

D: TRBD2
size: -
J: TRBJ2-5
V: TRBV5-5
DNA: TGTGCCAGCAGCTCGGGACTAGCGGGGGGCCAGGGAGAGACCCAGTACTTC
CDR3: CASSSGLAGGQGETQYF

D: -
size: -
J: TRBJ1-1
V: TRBV15
DNA: TGTGCCACCAGCAGAGTGGCCTCCTGGCCTGCTTTCTTT
CDR3: CATSRVASWPAFF

D: -
size: -
J: TRBJ1-1
V: TRBV6-2/TRBV6-3
DNA: TGTGCCAGCAGCTCACCCCTGGAAGCCCGCGGGCAAAGGGGGGGAACTGAAGCTTTCTTT
CDR3: CASSSPLEARGQRGGTEAFF

D: -
size: -
J: TRBJ2-1
V: TRBV29-1
DNA: TGCAGCGTTGAAGATCCAAAAGGGGATGAGCAGTTCTTC
CDR3: CSVEDPKGDEQFF

D: -
size: -
J: TRBJ1-5
V: TRBV18
DNA: TGTGCCAGCTCTCCCGGGGGAGGAAAGAGCAATCAGCCCCAGCATTTT
CDR3: CASSPGGGKSNQPQHF

D: -
size: -
J: TRBJ1-1
V: TRBV6-5
DNA: TGTGCCAGCACCCAGGGAGGGACTGAAGCTTTCTTT
CDR3: CASTQGGTEAFF

D: TRBD2
size: -
J: TRBJ2-7
V: TRBV27
DNA: TGTGCCAGCAGCCCCGCGGGACTAGCGCGATCTTTCGTCGAGCAGTACTTC
CDR3: CASSPAGLARSFVEQYF

D: TRBD1
size: -
J: TRBJ1-1
V: TRBV28
DNA: TGTGCCAGCACCATTAGAAGCGGACAGGGGGTTACTGAAGCTTTCTTT
CDR3: CASTIRSGQGVTEAFF

D: -
size: -
J: TRBJ2-1
V: TRBV11-3
DNA: TGTGCCAGCAGCATCGGTGTTTGGAATGAGCAGTTCTTC
CDR3: CASSIGVWNEQFF

D: -
size: -
J: TRBJ1-1
V: TRBV4-2
DNA: TGTGCCAGCAGCCAAGATCCTCGGCAGGAACGAGCTTTCTTT
CDR3: CASSQDPRQERAFF

D: TRBD2
size: -
J: TRBJ2-2
V: TRBV13
DNA: TGTGCCAGCAGCTTAGAGTCTCGGACTAGCCCCTGGAACACCGGGGAGCTGTTTTTT
CDR3: CASSLESRTSPWNTGELFF

D: -
size: -
J: TRBJ1-2
V: TRBV24-1
DNA: TGTGCCACCAGTGACCGTGGCTACACCTTC
CDR3: CATSDRGYTF

D: TRBD1
size: once
J: TRBJ1-1
V: TRBV15
DNA: TGTGCCACCAGCAGGTCAGGGGGGCACACTGAAGCTTTCTTT
CDR3: CATSRSGGHTEAFF

D: -
size: -
J: TRBJ1-1
V: TRBV11-3
DNA: TGTGCCAGCAGCTTAGTGGACAGCGGCACTGAAGCTTTCTTT
CDR3: CASSLVDSGTEAFF

D: -
size: -
J: TRBJ2-2
V: TRBV5-1
DNA: TGCGCCAGCAGCCTACCTCCAGGGTACACCGGGGAGCTGTTTTTT
CDR3: CASSLPPGYTGELFF

D: -
size: -
J: TRBJ2-2
V: TRBV18
DNA: TGTGCCAGCTCACCGGGCCGTCCCACCGGGGAGCTGTTTTTT
CDR3: CASSPGRPTGELFF

D: TRBD1
size: -
J: TRBJ2-3
V: TRBV7-6
DNA: TGTGCCAGCAGTATCTCCGGGACAGGGTTCCGGTGGGAAGATACGCAGTATTTT
CDR3: CASSISGTGFRWEDTQYF

D: -
size: once
J: TRBJ1-5
V: TRBV19
DNA: TGTGCCAGTAGTCGAAACAGGGATCGTTATCAGCCCCAGCATTTT
CDR3: CASSRNRDRYQPQHF

D: -
size: -
J: TRBJ2-3
V: TRBV12-5
DNA: TGTGCTAGTGGTTTGAAACAGGGCGCCAGAGATACGCAGTATTTT
CDR3: CASGLKQGARDTQYF

D: -
size: -
J: TRBJ2-1
V: TRBV12-3/TRBV12-4
DNA: TGTGCCAGCAGTTTTCTTCAGGAGGATGAGCAGTTCTTC
CDR3: CASSFLQEDEQFF

D: TRBD1
size: once
J: TRBJ1-6
V: TRBV7-6
DNA: TGTGCCAGCAGCACCCGGGACAGGGGAGCTAATTCACCCCTCCACTTT
CDR3: CASSTRDRGANSPLHF

D: TRBD1
size: -
J: TRBJ1-2
V: TRBV24-1
DNA: TGTGCCACCAGTGATTCAGGGGGTCCAGGCTACACCTTC
CDR3: CATSDSGGPGYTF

D: TRBD2
size: -
J: TRBJ2-7
V: TRBV6-6
DNA: TGTGCCAGCAGATCGACTAGCGGGGGAGACTACGAGCAGTACTTC
CDR3: CASRSTSGGDYEQYF

D: -
size: -
J: TRBJ1-3
V: TRBV3-1/TRBV3-2
DNA: TGTGCCAGCAGCCCTCTTTCAGGGCGTGGAGGAAACACCATATATTTT
CDR3: CASSPLSGRGGNTIYF

D: TRBD2
size: -
J: TRBJ2-3
V: TRBV2
DNA: TGTGCCAGCCCTAGCGGGAGCGGCCTTTCTACGCAGTATTTT
CDR3: CASPSGSGLSTQYF

D: TRBD1
size: -
J: TRBJ1-2
V: TRBV28
DNA: TGTGCCATGCGGACAGGGAGGGAGAACTATGGCTACACCTTC
CDR3: CAMRTGRENYGYTF